This TCR beta chain emerged from a study of shared clonotypes between healthy human individuals. Study results and limitations: Around 4.7% of naive CD4 clonotypes were shared across four donors.

A remark on this clone: Its cognate antigen is unknown. A much larger clone lies a single base off, so this may be a read error.

Donation came from healthy HIV-negative adults that had no recent acute infections or vaccinations. Germline CDR1 MDHEN, CDR2 SYDVKM. The J segment lost 1 base and the V segment lost 5 bases, leaving 5 bases of the junction unmatched. The CDR3 loop spans 14 amino acids. The authors split each subset's genomic DNA evenly across several immunoSEQ plates. Measured with immunoSEQ multiplex PCR; TCRdb has only the in-frame clones, and not every one. The table shows 110,000 or so clones, with more than 65% occurring only once. The J gene is TRBJ2-7, the V gene TRBV28; 7 bases match TRBD1. This sequence was found in a woman in her thirties in good health. Sequencing input: memory CD8+ T cells sorted from blood. Subset defined: CD45RO+ cells pooled with CCR7-negative TemRA cells. The CDR3 DNA reads as TGTGCCAGCAGTCCGACAGGGTGGTCCTACGAGCAGTACTTC. This codes for CASSPTGWSYEQYF.